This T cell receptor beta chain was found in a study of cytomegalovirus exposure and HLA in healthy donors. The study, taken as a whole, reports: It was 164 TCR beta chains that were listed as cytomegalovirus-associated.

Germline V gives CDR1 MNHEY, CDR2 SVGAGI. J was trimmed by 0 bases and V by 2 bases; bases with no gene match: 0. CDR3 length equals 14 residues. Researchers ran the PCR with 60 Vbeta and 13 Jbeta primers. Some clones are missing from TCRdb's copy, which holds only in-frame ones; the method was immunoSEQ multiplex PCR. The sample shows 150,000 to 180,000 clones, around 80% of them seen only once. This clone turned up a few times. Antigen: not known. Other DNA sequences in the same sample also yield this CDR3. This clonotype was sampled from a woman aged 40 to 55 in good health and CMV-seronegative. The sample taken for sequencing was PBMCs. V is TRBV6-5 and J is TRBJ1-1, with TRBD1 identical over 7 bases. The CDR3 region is CASSYDRVNTEAFF. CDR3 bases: TGTGCCAGCAGTTACGACAGGGTGAACACTGAAGCTTTCTTT.